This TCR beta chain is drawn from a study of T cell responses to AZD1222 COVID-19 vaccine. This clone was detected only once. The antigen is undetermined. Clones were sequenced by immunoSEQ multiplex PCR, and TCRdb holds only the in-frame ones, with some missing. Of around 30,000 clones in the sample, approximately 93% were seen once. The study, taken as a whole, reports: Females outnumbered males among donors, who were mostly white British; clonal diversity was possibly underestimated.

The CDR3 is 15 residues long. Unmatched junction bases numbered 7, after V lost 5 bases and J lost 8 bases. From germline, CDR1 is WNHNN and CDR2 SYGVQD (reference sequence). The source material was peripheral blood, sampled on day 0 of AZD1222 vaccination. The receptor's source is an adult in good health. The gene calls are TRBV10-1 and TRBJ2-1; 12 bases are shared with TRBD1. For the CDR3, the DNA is TGCGCCAGCAGTACCGGGACAGGGGGCTCGGATGAGCAGTTCTTC. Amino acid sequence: CASSTGTGGSDEQFF.